This TCR beta chain was captured by sequencing in a study of blood T cells in healthy people across ages. Study in general: Template-switching capture recovered about one barcoded beta molecule per two T cells.

Study-wide results and limits: Possibly confounding the expanded clonotype changes was the fact that donor CMV status was unknown.

The draw of peripheral blood yielded around 10 milliliters from each donor. Note on this clonotype: Its antigen is still unknown.

Losses at the gene ends were 8 bases for V and 7 bases for J; bases not matched to a gene: 8. There are 14 residues in the CDR3. CDR1 and CDR2 from the germline V gene are MNHEY and SMNVEV (reference sequence). The second PCR ran about 6 to 12 cycles with a sample-barcoded 5' primer and J-beta primers. Tagging of each cDNA molecule was performed by a template-switch adaptor with 12 random nucleotides. MiXCR, applied by TCRdb to the 5' RACE reads, yields one record per CDR3 protein. The profile covers 1.5 million to 2 million distinct CDR3 sequences, with approximately 32% appearing a single time and roughly 12% taken by the ten largest.

Sequencing was performed on blood. This chain joins TRBV27 and TRBJ2-1; 10 nucleotides align to TRBD2. The receptor comes from a woman aged 25 to 39 in good health. CDR3 amino acids: CASGGLADGNEQFF. The CDR3 nucleotides read TGTGCCAGCGGTGGACTAGCGGATGGGAATGAGCAGTTCTTC.